The sequence of this T cell receptor (beta chain) was determined in a study of cytomegalovirus exposure and HLA in healthy donors. Concerning this clone: As yet, its antigen is unknown.

The PCR was carried out with 60 Vbeta primers and 13 Jbeta primers. Sequencing used immunoSEQ multiplex PCR; TCRdb keeps in-frame clones, though not all of them. The table lists approximately 130,000 clones, around 77% of them singletons. The study, taken as a whole, reports: Rarity marked most TCR sequences, yet some public TCRs occurred in many donors. A link between a missense DCLRE1C variant and TCR beta V- and J-gene trimming emerged from a later analysis. Some TCR beta chains (more than 150 of them) were listed as cytomegalovirus-associated.

Trimming pared 3 bases from V and 3 bases from J, leaving 10 bases between. Germline V gene data show CDR1 as SGHRS and CDR2 as YFSETQ. The CDR3 totals 13 residues. Source material: PBMCs. This chain joins TRBV5-1 and TRBJ2-7, with D possibly being TRBD2 (6 bases). The clonotype comes from a man in his fifties or sixties in good health and CMV-seronegative. The CDR3 here is CASSSGTDYEQYF. The CDR3 DNA is TGCGCCAGCAGCTCCGGGACTGACTACGAGCAGTACTTC.